Described below is a single T cell receptor beta chain sequence and its context. This sample is drawn from a study of blood T cell repertoires in COVID-19. Study as a whole: Acute and convalescent COVID-19 samples came from the United States, Italy and Spain.

The repertoire was sequenced with immunoSEQ multiplex PCR; TCRdb's copy has only in-frame clones and lacks some. There are fewer than 150,000 clones in the sample; approximately 90% occur only once, and 9.5% to 12% lies in the top ten. The sequence derives from a woman of 80 years or more with acute or convalescent COVID-19. Sequences were obtained from peripheral blood.

The CDR3 loop reads CASSPRGGATNEKLFF. Here the CDR3 DNA reads TGTGCCAGCAGCCCCCGGGGAGGGGCAACTAATGAAAAACTGTTTTTT. The V call is TRBV9, the J call TRBJ1-4; TRBD1 might be the D (5 bases). The germline V gene has CDR1 SGDLS and CDR2 YYNGEE. CDR3 length: 16 residues. The V end lost 4 bases, the J end lost 0 bases, and 13 bases lay between the germline ends. The full variable domain, in which reference TRBV9 and TRBJ1-4 provide the parts outside the CDR3, is DSGVTQTPKHLITATGQRVTLRCSPRSGDLSVYWYQQSLDQGLQFLIQYYNGEERAKGNILERFSAQQFPDLHSELNLSSLELGDSALYFCASSPRGGATNEKLFFGSGTQLSVL.